The entry below describes one T cell receptor beta chain. This entry is derived from a study of cytomegalovirus exposure and HLA in healthy donors. The CDR3 is made up of 14 amino acids. Germline V gene lookup returns CDR1 KGHSH and CDR2 LQKENI. V lost 1 base and J 8 bases, leaving 11 bases between the germline ends. Here immunoSEQ multiplex PCR was the method, and the copy in TCRdb shows in-frame clones only, minus some. The data contain about 150,000 clones, around 84% of them singletons. V and J are TRBV18 and TRBJ2-2; D might be TRBD2 (5 bases). What was sequenced was PBMCs. The receptor was isolated from a human donor in good health. The CDR3 here is CASSPQSSGGELFF. CDR3 DNA: TGTGCCAGCTCACCACAGTCCAGCGGAGGGGAGCTGTTTTTT.